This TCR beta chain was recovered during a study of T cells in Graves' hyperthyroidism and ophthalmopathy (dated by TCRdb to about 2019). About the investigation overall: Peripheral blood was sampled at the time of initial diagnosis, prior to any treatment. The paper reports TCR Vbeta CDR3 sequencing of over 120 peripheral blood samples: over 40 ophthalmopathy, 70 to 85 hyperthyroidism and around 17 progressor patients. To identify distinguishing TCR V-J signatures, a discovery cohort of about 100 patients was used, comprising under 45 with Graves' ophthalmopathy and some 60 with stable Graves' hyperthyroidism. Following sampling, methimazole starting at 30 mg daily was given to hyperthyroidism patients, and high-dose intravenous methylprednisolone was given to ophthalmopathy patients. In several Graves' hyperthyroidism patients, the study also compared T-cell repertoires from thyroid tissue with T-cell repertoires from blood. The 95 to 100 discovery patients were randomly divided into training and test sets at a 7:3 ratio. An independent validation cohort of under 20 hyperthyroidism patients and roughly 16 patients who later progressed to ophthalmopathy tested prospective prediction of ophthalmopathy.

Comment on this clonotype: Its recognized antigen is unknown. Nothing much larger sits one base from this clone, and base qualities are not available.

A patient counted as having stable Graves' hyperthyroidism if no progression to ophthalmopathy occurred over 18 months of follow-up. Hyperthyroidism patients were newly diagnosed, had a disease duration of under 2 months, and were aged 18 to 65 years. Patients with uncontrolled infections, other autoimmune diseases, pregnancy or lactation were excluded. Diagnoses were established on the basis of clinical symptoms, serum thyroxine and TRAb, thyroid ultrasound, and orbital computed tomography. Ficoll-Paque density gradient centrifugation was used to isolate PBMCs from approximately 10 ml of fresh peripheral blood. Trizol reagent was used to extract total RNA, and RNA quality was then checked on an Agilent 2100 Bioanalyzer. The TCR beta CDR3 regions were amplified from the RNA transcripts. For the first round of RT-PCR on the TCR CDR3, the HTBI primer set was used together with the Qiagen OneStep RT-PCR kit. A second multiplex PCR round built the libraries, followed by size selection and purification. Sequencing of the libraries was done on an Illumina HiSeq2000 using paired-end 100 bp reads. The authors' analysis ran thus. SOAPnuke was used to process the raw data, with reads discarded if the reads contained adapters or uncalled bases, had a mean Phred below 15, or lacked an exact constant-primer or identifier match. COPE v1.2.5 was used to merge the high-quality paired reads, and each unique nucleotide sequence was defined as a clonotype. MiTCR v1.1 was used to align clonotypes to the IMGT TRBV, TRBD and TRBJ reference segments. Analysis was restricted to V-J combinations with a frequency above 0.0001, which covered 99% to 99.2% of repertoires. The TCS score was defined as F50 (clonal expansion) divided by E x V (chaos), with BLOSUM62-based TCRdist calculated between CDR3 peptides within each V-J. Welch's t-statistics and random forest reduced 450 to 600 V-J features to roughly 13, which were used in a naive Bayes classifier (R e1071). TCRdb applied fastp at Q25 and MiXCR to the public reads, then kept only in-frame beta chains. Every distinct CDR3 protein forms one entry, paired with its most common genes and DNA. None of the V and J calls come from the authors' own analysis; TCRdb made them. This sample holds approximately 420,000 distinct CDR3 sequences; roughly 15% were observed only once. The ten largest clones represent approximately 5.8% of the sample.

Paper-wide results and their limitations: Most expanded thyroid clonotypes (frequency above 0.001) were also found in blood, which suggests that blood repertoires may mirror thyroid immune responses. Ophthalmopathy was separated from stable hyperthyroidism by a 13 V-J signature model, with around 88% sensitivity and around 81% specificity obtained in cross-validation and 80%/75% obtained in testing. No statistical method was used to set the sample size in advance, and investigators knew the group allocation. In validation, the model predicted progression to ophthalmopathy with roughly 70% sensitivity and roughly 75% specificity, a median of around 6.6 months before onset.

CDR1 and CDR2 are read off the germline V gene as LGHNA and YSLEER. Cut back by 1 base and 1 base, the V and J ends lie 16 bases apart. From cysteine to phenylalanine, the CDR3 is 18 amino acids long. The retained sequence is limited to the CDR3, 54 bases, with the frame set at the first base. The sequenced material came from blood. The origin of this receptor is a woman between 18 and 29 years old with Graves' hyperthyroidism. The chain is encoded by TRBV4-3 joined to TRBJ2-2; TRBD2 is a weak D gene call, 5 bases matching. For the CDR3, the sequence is CASSQGVFGDLNTGELFF. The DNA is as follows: TGCGCCAGCAGCCAAGGCGTGTTCGGGGATTTGAACACCGGGGAGCTGTTTTTT.